The rows below give T cell receptor beta chains drawn from one sample of a study of T cells after yellow fever vaccination. TCRdb used MiXCR to reprocess the 5' RACE reads, holding one entry per CDR3 protein. This sample yields about 550,000 distinct CDR3 sequences, of which about a fifth are seen a single time; 14% belongs to the top ten. The material sequenced was PBMCs, taken 15 days after the yellow fever booster vaccination. Receptors originate from a man under 40 who received the YFV17D yellow fever vaccine. Both conserved end residues are part of each CDR3. A D gene is named only where the DNA matches it firmly. Only some rows state a clone size, as once, few, many or a class for expanded clones.

len	v_gene	d_gene	abundance	j_gene	CDR3nt	CDR3aa
13	TRBV6-1	.	.	TRBJ2-7	TGTGCCAGCGAGGGAGTACTTTCCTACGAGCAGTACTTC	CASEGVLSYEQYF
14	TRBV7-8	TRBD2	.	TRBJ2-3	TGTGCCAGCAGCTTGGGGACTATCGCAGATACGCAGTATTTT	CASSLGTIADTQYF
14	TRBV12-3/TRBV12-4	.	.	TRBJ2-1	TGTGCCAGCAGTTGGAGCGCGGCCGGCAATGAGCAGTTCTTC	CASSWSAAGNEQFF
14	TRBV19	TRBD2	.	TRBJ2-7	TGTGCCAGCTTTCGGCGGGAGGGCACCTACGAGCAGTACTTC	CASFRREGTYEQYF
14	TRBV7-2	TRBD1	few	TRBJ2-6	TGTGCCAGCAGCCTGGGACAGGGGATGGACGTCCTGACTTTC	CASSLGQGMDVLTF
13	TRBV10-3	TRBD2	.	TRBJ2-5	TGTGCCATCGCTCTAGCGGGAGTAGAGACCCAGTACTTC	CAIALAGVETQYF
14	TRBV19	.	few	TRBJ2-7	TGTGCCAGTAGTAGGGCAGGATTATCCTACGAGCAGTACTTC	CASSRAGLSYEQYF
14	TRBV7-6	.	.	TRBJ1-5	TGTGCCAGCAGCAACGCAGGGGGCAATCAGCCCCAGCATTTT	CASSNAGGNQPQHF
12	TRBV12-5	.	.	TRBJ2-3	TGTGCTAGTGGTCCGCGCCCAGATACGCAGTATTTT	CASGPRPDTQYF
15	TRBV24-1	.	.	TRBJ2-6	TGTGCCACCAGTGATTTAAGGGACCCGGCCAACGTCCTGACTTTC	CATSDLRDPANVLTF
15	TRBV20-1	.	few	TRBJ2-2	TGCAGTGCTAGAGGTTGGGGGGCTGACACCGGGGAGCTGTTTTTT	CSARGWGADTGELFF
16	TRBV5-5	.	.	TRBJ1-5	TGTGCCAGCAGTTCGGGGGACCATATACCCAGTCAGCCCCAGCATTTT	CASSSGDHIPSQPQHF
16	TRBV6-5	.	once	TRBJ2-5	TGTGCCAGCAGTTACTCGCCCGGCGCGGCCCGGGAGACCCAGTACTTC	CASSYSPGAARETQYF
14	TRBV7-8	TRBD1	few	TRBJ2-7	TGTGCCAGCAGCGTCCTGGGACAGGGGCTCGAGCAGTACTTC	CASSVLGQGLEQYF
14	TRBV27	TRBD1	few	TRBJ1-6	TGTGCCAGCAGTCCTACGACAGGGAATTCACCCCTCCACTTT	CASSPTTGNSPLHF
15	TRBV5-1	.	.	TRBJ2-2	TGCGCCAGCAGCTTGGCCCCGGGACCCCGCCGGGAGCTGTTTTTT	CASSLAPGPRRELFF
14	TRBV7-9	.	once	TRBJ2-4	TGTGCCAGCAGCCCCCGGGTGGAGGAAAACATTCAGTACTTC	CASSPRVEENIQYF
17	TRBV20-1	TRBD2	.	TRBJ2-7	TGCAGTGCCACCGCCCAAACTGACTACCGCGGGAGCTACGAGCAGTACTTC	CSATAQTDYRGSYEQYF
15	TRBV20-1	TRBD1	.	TRBJ2-2	TGCAGTGCTATTGATCCCCAACAGGGGGTCGGGGAGCTGTTTTTT	CSAIDPQQGVGELFF
12	TRBV12-3/TRBV12-4	.	few	TRBJ2-7	TGTGCCAGCAGTCCCGACCCCCTGAAGCAGTACTTC	CASSPDPLKQYF
15	TRBV11-2	.	.	TRBJ2-3	TGTGCCAGCAGCTTAGGGCGAGCGGACACAGATACGCAGTATTTT	CASSLGRADTDTQYF
14	TRBV3-1	.	.	TRBJ2-1	TGTGCCAGCAGCCTAGGAAGGGTTAGGGGTGAGCAGTTCTTC	CASSLGRVRGEQFF
12	TRBV5-1	.	few	TRBJ1-6	TGCGCCAGCAGACAGGATAATTCACCCCTCCACTTT	CASRQDNSPLHF
15	TRBV20-1	.	.	TRBJ2-1	TGCAGTGCTAGAGATCGGGGAATTTCCTACAATGAGCAGTTCTTC	CSARDRGISYNEQFF
13	TRBV12-3/TRBV12-4	TRBD1	few	TRBJ1-2	TGTGCCAGCAGCACAGGGGCGGACTATGGCTACACCTTC	CASSTGADYGYTF
19	TRBV11-2	.	few	TRBJ2-3	TGTGCCAGCAGACTACTCATTGAGGGAGCCAGGCCCTTGGGAGATACGCAGTATTTT	CASRLLIEGARPLGDTQYF
15	TRBV7-2	TRBD2	.	TRBJ2-1	TGTGCCAGCAGCTTAGTTCCACTAGCGGACAATGAGCAGTTCTTC	CASSLVPLADNEQFF
14	TRBV6-2/TRBV6-3	TRBD1	.	TRBJ1-5	TGTGCCAGCAGTTGGACAGGGACTGACCAGCCCCAGCATTTT	CASSWTGTDQPQHF
17	TRBV7-8	TRBD2	.	TRBJ2-1	TGTGCCAGCAGCTTAGTAGGGACTAGCGGGAGTCACGATGAGCAGTTCTTC	CASSLVGTSGSHDEQFF
15	TRBV14	TRBD2	few	TRBJ2-1	TGTGCCAGCAGCCTATATAGCGGGATATACAATGAGCAGTTCTTC	CASSLYSGIYNEQFF
14	TRBV6-1	.	.	TRBJ1-5	TGTGCCAGCAGGTGGGGGTATAGCAATCAGCCCCAGCATTTT	CASRWGYSNQPQHF
14	TRBV4-3	.	.	TRBJ2-7	TGCGCCAGCAGCCAAGGCCCCCGGGGGCCCGAGCAGTACTTC	CASSQGPRGPEQYF
12	TRBV3-1	.	few	TRBJ1-3	TGTGCCACGACAGGAGTTGGAAACACCATATATTTT	CATTGVGNTIYF
15	TRBV3-1	TRBD2	.	TRBJ2-5	TGTGCCTCCAGCCAACGGGCGGGAGGAGACGAGACCCAGTACTTC	CASSQRAGGDETQYF
9	TRBV5-4	.	.	TRBJ1-1	TGTGCCAGCAGCTTTGAAGCTTTCTTT	CASSFEAFF